These T cell receptor beta chains were read from a single sample in a study of blood T cell repertoires in COVID-19. Method: immunoSEQ multiplex PCR; TCRdb's copy keeps in-frame clones and lacks some. The sample yields hundreds of thousands of clones, about 88% seen once. Sequenced: peripheral blood. These receptors were collected from a woman between 70 and 85 years old with COVID-19, enrolled during active disease. The CDR3 runs from the conserved cysteine through the conserved F or W. The D gene is left open where the match is weak. Clone size, where shown, is once, few, many, or a class for clones that have expanded.

>TRBV27|-|-|TRBJ2-7
CASRVRQPEGEQYF
TGTGCCAGCCGCGTAAGACAGCCGGAGGGCGAGCAGTACTTC
>TRBV10-3|-|TRBD2|TRBJ2-1
CAISDETSGGVDNEQFF
TGTGCCATCAGTGACGAGACTAGCGGGGGGGTAGACAATGAGCAGTTCTTC
>TRBV6-5|-|-|TRBJ1-3
CASSSLQGNTIYF
TGTGCCAGCAGTTCCCTCCAGGGAAACACCATATATTTT
>TRBV28|-|-|TRBJ1-1
CASKAGGKNTEAFF
TGTGCCAGCAAGGCCGGGGGGAAGAACACTGAAGCTTTCTTT
>TRBV14|-|-|TRBJ1-5
CASSQGDQPQHF
TGTGCCAGCAGCCAAGGCGATCAGCCCCAGCATTTT
>TRBV5-1|-|-|TRBJ1-2
CASSLDTGNYGYTF
TGCGCCAGCAGCTTGGATACAGGGAACTATGGCTACACCTTC
>TRBV3-1/TRBV3-2|-|-|TRBJ1-1
CASSRFYRETEAFF
TGTGCCAGCAGCCGTTTTTACAGGGAAACTGAAGCTTTCTTT
>TRBV4-2|-|-|TRBJ1-4
CASSQETATTNEKLFF
TGTGCCAGCAGCCAAGAGACAGCTACAACTAATGAAAAACTGTTTTTT
>TRBV5-6|-|TRBD1|TRBJ1-6
CASSPGGANSPLHF
TGTGCCAGCAGCCCAGGGGGAGCTAATTCACCCCTCCACTTT
>TRBV5-8|-|-|TRBJ1-5
CASSLPRRGDQPQHF
TGTGCCAGCAGCCTCCCGAGGAGGGGAGATCAGCCCCAGCATTTT
>TRBV7-2|-|-|TRBJ2-3
CASSSGILPTDTQYF
TGTGCCAGCAGTTCGGGGATATTACCCACAGATACGCAGTATTTT
>TRBV29-1|-|-|TRBJ1-2
CSADSGGYTF
TGCAGCGCCGACTCCGGTGGCTACACCTTC
>TRBV12-3/TRBV12-4|-|-|TRBJ1-1
CASSLSAGEAFF
TGTGCCAGCAGTTTAAGTGCAGGGGAGGCTTTCTTT
>TRBV7-9|-|TRBD1|TRBJ1-1
CASSLGAGTAYTEAFF
TGTGCCAGCAGCTTAGGAGCCGGGACAGCCTACACTGAAGCTTTCTTT
>TRBV28|many|-|TRBJ1-5
CASTDSTEMYSNQPQHF
TGTGCCAGCACCGACTCGACAGAGATGTATAGCAATCAGCCCCAGCATTTT
>TRBV24-1|-|TRBD1|TRBJ2-7
CATPGQGSYEQYF
TGTGCCACCCCCGGACAGGGTTCCTACGAGCAGTACTTC
>TRBV3-1/TRBV3-2|-|TRBD2|TRBJ2-3
CASSLRGLAGSTDTQYF
TGTGCCAGCAGCCTACGAGGTCTAGCGGGAAGCACAGATACGCAGTATTTT
>TRBV12-3/TRBV12-4|-|-|TRBJ2-7
CASRGQSYEQYF
TGTGCCAGCCGAGGACAGTCCTACGAGCAGTACTTC
>TRBV19|once|-|TRBJ2-2
CASSMWGAGELFF
TGTGCCAGTAGTATGTGGGGAGCCGGGGAGCTGTTTTTT
>TRBV28|-|-|TRBJ2-3
CASTLTLADTQYF
TGTGCCAGCACCTTAACCCTAGCAGATACGCAGTATTTT
>TRBV9|-|-|TRBJ2-2
CASSVGALVRANTGELFF
TGTGCCAGCAGCGTAGGGGCATTGGTGAGGGCTAACACCGGGGAGCTGTTTTTT